The T cell receptor (beta chain) under discussion was sequenced for a study of Ad26.COV2.S vaccination and SARS-CoV-2 variants. Findings of the study overall: Vaccinated and placebo-treated recipients had similar non-spike TCR breadth. Placebo recipients showed lower spike-specific TCR breadth than vaccinees. Reportedly, spike-specific CD8+ and CD4+ T cell responses achieved substantial breadth once vaccination had taken place.

This clone was seen a handful of times. What it binds is unknown. CDR3 length equals 14 residues. V was pared by 2 bases and J by 5 bases, with 2 bases of the junction left unmatched. Per germline, CDR1 SGHRS and CDR2 YFSETQ. The table came from immunoSEQ multiplex PCR; TCRdb's copy has only in-frame clones and leaves some out. The sample holds approximately 140,000 clones, 86% seen once. This specimen was peripheral blood, taken after recovery from COVID-19. This clonotype was sampled from a human donor who had recovered from COVID-19. The chain couples TRBV5-1 to TRBJ2-1, with 9 bases fitting TRBD2. In nucleotides, the CDR3 is TGCGCCAGCAGCTTCCTAGCGGGGAACAATGAGCAGTTCTTC. Its protein product is CASSFLAGNNEQFF.